This T cell receptor (beta chain) was retrieved from a study of shared clonotypes between healthy human individuals. The study's findings and limits: The study found lower generation probabilities in non-shared clonotypes than in those shared by all four donors.

Germline CDR1 is MNHEY and CDR2 is SMNVEV (reference sequence). Trimming removed 5 bases from V and 2 bases from J, with 16 bases in between. The CDR3 spans 15 residues. Of note for this clone: Its antigen is currently unknown.

Every contributor of samples was a Caucasian grown-up residing in Nashville, Tennessee. The CD4+ fraction was divided into a CD45RA+ naive subset and a CD45RA-negative memory subset. Each subset's genomic DNA was shared equally among a number of immunoSEQ plates. Generated by immunoSEQ multiplex PCR, the TCRdb table keeps only in-frame clones and is missing some. The sample has some 1,400,000 clones, 95% to 97% seen once. This chain links TRBV27 with TRBJ2-7; D is undetermined. This clonotype was obtained from a young man in good health. The sequencing sample was made of naive CD4+ T cells sorted from blood. Noted subset: CD45RA+ positively selected. The CDR3 is CASSLPGRGPYEQYF. The CDR3 region has the DNA TGTGCCAGCAGTCTGCCTGGGCGTGGTCCCTACGAGCAGTACTTC.